These T cell receptor beta chains were read from a single sample in a study of T cells in Graves' hyperthyroidism and ophthalmopathy. TCRdb recomputed calls from the multiplex PCR reads with MiXCR, one row per CDR3 protein. The sample lists approximately 640,000 distinct CDR3 sequences, about a sixth occurring once. Sequenced material: blood. The receptors were sampled from a woman aged 30 to 39 with Graves' hyperthyroidism. Each CDR3 is given with its conserved first and last residue. Fields, in order: clone size, D gene, V gene, J gene, CDR3 protein, CDR3 DNA. D genes are given only for firm matches. Size values are once, few and many counts, or a class for expanded clones, and some rows have none.

clone_size: few; d_call: TRBD2; v_call: TRBV6-1; j_call: TRBJ2-2; cdr3_aa: CASSSGTSGSTGELFF; cdr3_nt: TGTGCCAGCAGTTCCGGGACTAGCGGGAGCACCGGGGAGCTGTTTTTT
clone_size: many; d_call: NA; v_call: TRBV28; j_call: TRBJ2-7; cdr3_aa: CASSLVRESSYEQYF; cdr3_nt: TGTGCCAGCAGTTTGGTACGGGAGTCTTCCTACGAGCAGTACTTC
clone_size: many; d_call: TRBD1; v_call: TRBV7-9; j_call: TRBJ2-4; cdr3_aa: CASSLAEGQGTLDIQYF; cdr3_nt: TGTGCCAGCAGCTTAGCGGAGGGACAGGGTACGTTGGACATTCAGTACTTC
clone_size: few; d_call: NA; v_call: TRBV12-3/TRBV12-4; j_call: TRBJ2-3; cdr3_aa: CASSLARDGQYF; cdr3_nt: TGTGCCAGCAGTTTAGCGAGAGATGGGCAGTATTTT
clone_size: many; d_call: TRBD2; v_call: TRBV30; j_call: TRBJ2-7; cdr3_aa: CAWRKLALEQYF; cdr3_nt: TGTGCCTGGAGAAAACTAGCGCTCGAGCAGTACTTC
clone_size: many; d_call: NA; v_call: TRBV29-1; j_call: TRBJ1-2; cdr3_aa: CSVGVPGLNGYTF; cdr3_nt: TGCAGCGTTGGGGTGCCCGGGTTGAATGGCTACACCTTC
clone_size: many; d_call: NA; v_call: TRBV18; j_call: TRBJ1-1; cdr3_aa: CASSPALNTEAFF; cdr3_nt: TGTGCCAGCTCACCGGCCCTGAACACTGAAGCTTTCTTT
clone_size: NA; d_call: NA; v_call: TRBV19; j_call: TRBJ1-2; cdr3_aa: CATRGPETHGYTF; cdr3_nt: TGTGCCACCCGGGGACCGGAGACCCATGGCTACACCTTC
clone_size: many; d_call: NA; v_call: TRBV6-5; j_call: TRBJ2-3; cdr3_aa: CASSYDSRVRTDTQYF; cdr3_nt: TGTGCCAGCAGTTACGACTCCAGGGTGCGGACAGATACGCAGTATTTT
clone_size: NA; d_call: NA; v_call: TRBV4-1; j_call: TRBJ1-4; cdr3_aa: CASSQGGAANEKLFF; cdr3_nt: TGCGCCAGCAGCCAAGGAGGCGCGGCTAATGAAAAACTGTTTTTT
clone_size: many; d_call: NA; v_call: TRBV2; j_call: TRBJ1-4; cdr3_aa: CASSEAPEEKLFF; cdr3_nt: TGTGCCAGCAGTGAAGCGCCCGAGGAAAAACTGTTTTTT
clone_size: NA; d_call: NA; v_call: TRBV28; j_call: TRBJ2-1; cdr3_aa: CASNEGGGNNEQFF; cdr3_nt: TGTGCCAGCAATGAAGGGGGAGGCAACAATGAGCAGTTCTTC
clone_size: NA; d_call: NA; v_call: TRBV6-1; j_call: TRBJ1-3; cdr3_aa: CASSRLGRHSGNTIYF; cdr3_nt: TGTGCCAGCAGTCGTCTGGGCAGGCATTCTGGAAACACCATATATTTT
clone_size: NA; d_call: NA; v_call: TRBV7-3; j_call: TRBJ2-5; cdr3_aa: CASSLTGNSQETQYF; cdr3_nt: TGTGCCAGCAGCTTAACGGGAAATAGCCAAGAGACCCAGTACTTC
clone_size: many; d_call: NA; v_call: TRBV28; j_call: TRBJ2-7; cdr3_aa: CASNSPTGAGYEQYF; cdr3_nt: TGTGCCAGCAATTCCCCGACTGGGGCGGGCTACGAGCAGTACTTC
clone_size: few; d_call: NA; v_call: TRBV4-2; j_call: TRBJ1-1; cdr3_aa: CASSRGGEGTEAFF; cdr3_nt: TGTGCCAGCAGCCGGGGGGGGGAAGGCACTGAAGCTTTCTTT
clone_size: NA; d_call: NA; v_call: TRBV7-2; j_call: TRBJ2-2; cdr3_aa: CASSWGGGELFF; cdr3_nt: TGTGCCAGCAGCTGGGGTGGCGGGGAGCTGTTTTTT
clone_size: many; d_call: NA; v_call: TRBV30; j_call: TRBJ1-5; cdr3_aa: CAWSVEGRQPQHF; cdr3_nt: TGTGCCTGGAGTGTAGAGGGAAGGCAGCCCCAGCATTTT
clone_size: NA; d_call: TRBD1; v_call: TRBV19; j_call: TRBJ2-7; cdr3_aa: CASSKKQGAEEQYF; cdr3_nt: TGTGCCAGTAGTAAAAAGCAGGGGGCCGAGGAGCAGTACTTC
clone_size: NA; d_call: NA; v_call: TRBV5-1; j_call: TRBJ2-7; cdr3_aa: CASSLGQIYEQYF; cdr3_nt: TGCGCCAGCAGCTTGGGGCAGATCTACGAGCAGTACTTC
clone_size: NA; d_call: TRBD2; v_call: TRBV2; j_call: TRBJ2-7; cdr3_aa: CASSDTSGYSSYEQYF; cdr3_nt: TGTGCCAGCAGTGATACTAGCGGGTACAGCTCCTACGAGCAGTACTTC
clone_size: many; d_call: NA; v_call: TRBV28; j_call: TRBJ2-7; cdr3_aa: CASKGPNPYEQYF; cdr3_nt: TGTGCCAGCAAGGGACCCAACCCCTACGAGCAGTACTTC
clone_size: many; d_call: TRBD1; v_call: TRBV20-1; j_call: TRBJ2-1; cdr3_aa: CSASSGTGPYNEQFF; cdr3_nt: TGCAGTGCTAGTTCGGGGACAGGGCCCTACAATGAGCAGTTCTTC
clone_size: NA; d_call: TRBD1; v_call: TRBV19; j_call: TRBJ2-7; cdr3_aa: CASRQRTGVASYEQYF; cdr3_nt: TGTGCCAGTAGGCAACGGACAGGGGTGGCCTCCTACGAGCAGTACTTC
clone_size: few; d_call: NA; v_call: TRBV29-1; j_call: TRBJ1-1; cdr3_aa: CSVERPNTEAFF; cdr3_nt: TGCAGCGTTGAAAGGCCGAACACTGAAGCTTTCTTT
clone_size: many; d_call: NA; v_call: TRBV11-1; j_call: TRBJ2-7; cdr3_aa: CASSLWSVGSYEQYF; cdr3_nt: TGTGCCAGCAGCTTATGGTCAGTGGGCTCCTACGAGCAGTACTTC
clone_size: many; d_call: NA; v_call: TRBV30; j_call: TRBJ1-1; cdr3_aa: CAWSMGVDTEAFF; cdr3_nt: TGTGCCTGGAGTATGGGGGTGGACACTGAAGCTTTCTTT
clone_size: many; d_call: NA; v_call: TRBV2; j_call: TRBJ2-2; cdr3_aa: CASSELGPGINTGELFF; cdr3_nt: TGTGCCAGCAGTGAACTGGGGCCGGGTATCAACACCGGGGAGCTGTTTTTT
clone_size: few; d_call: NA; v_call: TRBV5-4; j_call: TRBJ2-2; cdr3_aa: CASNEGQNTGELFF; cdr3_nt: TGTGCCAGCAATGAGGGGCAGAACACCGGGGAGCTGTTTTTT
clone_size: NA; d_call: TRBD1; v_call: TRBV11-2; j_call: TRBJ1-5; cdr3_aa: CASSPGLPGQGNQPQHF; cdr3_nt: TGTGCCAGCAGCCCGGGGCTTCCGGGACAGGGAAATCAGCCCCAGCATTTT
clone_size: NA; d_call: TRBD2; v_call: TRBV3-1; j_call: TRBJ2-1; cdr3_aa: CARGERIRTSGLRLGEQFF; cdr3_nt: TGTGCCAGGGGGGAACGAATCCGGACTAGCGGGTTACGGTTGGGCGAGCAGTTCTTC
clone_size: NA; d_call: TRBD1; v_call: TRBV12-3/TRBV12-4; j_call: TRBJ1-1; cdr3_aa: CASSRQGWDTEAFF; cdr3_nt: TGTGCCAGCAGTCGACAGGGGTGGGACACTGAAGCTTTCTTT
clone_size: few; d_call: NA; v_call: TRBV12-3/TRBV12-4; j_call: TRBJ1-3; cdr3_aa: CASSLGSDTIYF; cdr3_nt: TGTGCCAGCAGTTTGGGCTCGGACACCATATATTTT
clone_size: NA; d_call: NA; v_call: TRBV27; j_call: TRBJ1-2; cdr3_aa: CASSRPGLQRSYTF; cdr3_nt: TGTGCCAGCAGTCGCCCGGGACTCCAGAGGAGCTACACCTTC
clone_size: NA; d_call: NA; v_call: TRBV28; j_call: TRBJ1-2; cdr3_aa: CASSFEAGEGYTF; cdr3_nt: TGTGCCAGCAGTTTCGAGGCAGGGGAAGGCTACACCTTC
clone_size: few; d_call: TRBD1; v_call: TRBV18; j_call: TRBJ2-5; cdr3_aa: CASSGFRGQETQYF; cdr3_nt: TGTGCCAGCTCTGGGTTCAGGGGGCAAGAGACCCAGTACTTC
clone_size: few; d_call: TRBD2; v_call: TRBV18; j_call: TRBJ2-1; cdr3_aa: CASSPEPSGYNEQFF; cdr3_nt: TGTGCCAGCTCACCAGAGCCTAGCGGTTACAATGAGCAGTTCTTC
clone_size: many; d_call: TRBD2; v_call: TRBV30; j_call: TRBJ2-3; cdr3_aa: CAWRYAGVPDTQYF; cdr3_nt: TGTGCCTGGAGGTACGCGGGAGTCCCAGATACGCAGTATTTT
clone_size: NA; d_call: NA; v_call: TRBV9; j_call: TRBJ1-3; cdr3_aa: CASSSLDGPPYF; cdr3_nt: TGTGCCAGCAGCTCTTTGGACGGGCCGCCCTATTTT
clone_size: many; d_call: NA; v_call: TRBV18; j_call: TRBJ2-3; cdr3_aa: CASSPLSSEGDTQYF; cdr3_nt: TGTGCCAGCTCACCACTGAGCTCAGAGGGGGATACGCAGTATTTT
clone_size: many; d_call: NA; v_call: TRBV3-1; j_call: TRBJ1-1; cdr3_aa: CASSQGDYRDFTEAFF; cdr3_nt: TGTGCCAGCAGCCAAGGCGATTACCGGGATTTCACTGAAGCTTTCTTT
clone_size: few; d_call: NA; v_call: TRBV5-1; j_call: TRBJ2-1; cdr3_aa: CASSLRGRGDEQFF; cdr3_nt: TGCGCCAGCAGCTTGAGGGGTAGGGGAGATGAGCAGTTCTTC
clone_size: many; d_call: NA; v_call: TRBV11-3; j_call: TRBJ2-7; cdr3_aa: CASSPDGTYEQYF; cdr3_nt: TGTGCCAGCAGCCCCGACGGGACCTACGAGCAGTACTTC
clone_size: NA; d_call: TRBD2; v_call: TRBV29-1; j_call: TRBJ2-5; cdr3_aa: CSVRREAGETQYF; cdr3_nt: TGCAGCGTTCGGCGGGAGGCCGGGGAGACCCAGTACTTC
clone_size: many; d_call: NA; v_call: TRBV6-1; j_call: TRBJ2-7; cdr3_aa: CASSDFAGMYEQYF; cdr3_nt: TGTGCCAGCAGTGATTTTGCAGGGATGTACGAGCAGTACTTC
clone_size: many; d_call: NA; v_call: TRBV30; j_call: TRBJ1-5; cdr3_aa: CAWSVRGTYSNQPQHF; cdr3_nt: TGTGCCTGGAGTGTAAGAGGAACCTATAGCAATCAGCCCCAGCATTTT
clone_size: many; d_call: TRBD2; v_call: TRBV6-2/TRBV6-3; j_call: TRBJ2-3; cdr3_aa: CASTLAGGPADTQYF; cdr3_nt: TGTGCCAGCACTCTTGCGGGAGGGCCCGCAGATACGCAGTATTTT
clone_size: many; d_call: TRBD1; v_call: TRBV28; j_call: TRBJ2-5; cdr3_aa: CASSPWTGRKTQYF; cdr3_nt: TGTGCCAGCAGTCCCTGGACAGGGCGGAAGACCCAGTACTTC
clone_size: many; d_call: NA; v_call: TRBV12-5; j_call: TRBJ2-1; cdr3_aa: CASGLDPMGYNEQFF; cdr3_nt: TGTGCTAGTGGTTTGGACCCGATGGGCTACAATGAGCAGTTCTTC
clone_size: NA; d_call: NA; v_call: TRBV6-2/TRBV6-3; j_call: TRBJ2-3; cdr3_aa: CASSLGANGDTQYF; cdr3_nt: TGTGCCAGCAGTCTAGGGGCGAATGGAGATACGCAGTATTTT
clone_size: many; d_call: NA; v_call: TRBV28; j_call: TRBJ2-7; cdr3_aa: CASSRFPYEQYF; cdr3_nt: TGTGCCAGCAGCAGGTTCCCCTACGAGCAGTACTTC
clone_size: NA; d_call: TRBD1; v_call: TRBV18; j_call: TRBJ1-2; cdr3_aa: CASSPDRDDGYTF; cdr3_nt: TGTGCCAGCTCACCAGACAGGGATGATGGCTACACCTTC
clone_size: many; d_call: TRBD2; v_call: TRBV27; j_call: TRBJ2-3; cdr3_aa: CASSDTGTSGSLTTDTQYF; cdr3_nt: TGTGCCAGCAGCGACACCGGGACTAGCGGGAGTCTGACAACAGATACGCAGTATTTT